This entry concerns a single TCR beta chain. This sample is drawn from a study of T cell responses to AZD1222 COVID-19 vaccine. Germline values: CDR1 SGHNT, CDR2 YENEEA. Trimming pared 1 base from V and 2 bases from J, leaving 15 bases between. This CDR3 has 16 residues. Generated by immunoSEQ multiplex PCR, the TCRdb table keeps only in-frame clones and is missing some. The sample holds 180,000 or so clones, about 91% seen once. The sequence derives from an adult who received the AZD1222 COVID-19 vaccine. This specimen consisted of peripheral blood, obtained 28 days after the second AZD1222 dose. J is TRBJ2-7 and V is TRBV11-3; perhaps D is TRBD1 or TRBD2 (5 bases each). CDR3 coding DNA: TGTGCCAGCAGCTTAGCTTTTACCAGGGACCCCTACGAGCAGTACTTC. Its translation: CASSLAFTRDPYEQYF.